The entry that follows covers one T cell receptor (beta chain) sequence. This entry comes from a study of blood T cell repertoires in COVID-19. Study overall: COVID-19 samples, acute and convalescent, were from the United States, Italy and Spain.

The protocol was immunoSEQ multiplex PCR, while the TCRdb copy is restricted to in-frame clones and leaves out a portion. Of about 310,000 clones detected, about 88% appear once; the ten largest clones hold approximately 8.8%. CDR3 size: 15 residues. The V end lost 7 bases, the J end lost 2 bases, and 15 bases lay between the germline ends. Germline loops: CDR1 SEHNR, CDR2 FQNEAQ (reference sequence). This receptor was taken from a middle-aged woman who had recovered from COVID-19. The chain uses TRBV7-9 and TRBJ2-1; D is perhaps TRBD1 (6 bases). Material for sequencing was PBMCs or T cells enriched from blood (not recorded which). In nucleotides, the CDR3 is TGTGCCAGCACCGTAGTGGGGGCCGCCTACAATGAGCAGTTCTTC. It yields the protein CASTVVGAAYNEQFF.